This T cell receptor beta chain was sequenced in a study of cytomegalovirus exposure and HLA in healthy donors. The germline V and J ends were trimmed by 6 bases and 9 bases, with 20 bases remaining between them. The germline V gene encodes CDR1 ENHRY and CDR2 SYGVKD. The CDR3 spans 14 residues. The PCR made use of 60 Vbeta and 13 Jbeta primers. TCRdb's table, derived via immunoSEQ multiplex PCR, lists solely in-frame clones and lacks some. The data show 150,000 or so clones, about three quarters seen once. Participants comprised healthy donors of bone marrow. In its sample, this clone was seen once. This TCR was recovered from a woman in her twenties or thirties in good health and CMV-seronegative. The sample was PBMCs. This sequence joins TRBV10-3 and TRBJ1-2; D is ambiguous. In DNA, the CDR3 is TGTGCCATCAGGGACCCCCGGGAGGTTGGGAGCTACACCTTC. This translates into CAIRDPREVGSYTF.